This TCR beta chain was identified in a study of technical replicates of blood from a few donors. This clone was detected a few times. Generated by immunoSEQ multiplex PCR, the TCRdb table keeps only in-frame clones and is missing some. Of about 16,000 clones listed, about nine tenths are singletons. With V trimmed by 4 bases and J by 13 bases, 10 bases remained unmatched. Germline assignment: CDR1 SGHTA and CDR2 FQGNSA. The CDR3 is 13 residues long. This chain connects TRBV7-2 to TRBJ2-5; 9 bases fit TRBD2. The sequenced sample was PBMCs. This TCR was sampled from a human donor in good health. The DNA for the CDR3 is TGTGCCAGCAGCTACAAACCTAGCGGGATCCCGTACTTC. Amino acid sequence: CASSYKPSGIPYF.